This T cell receptor (beta chain) derives from a study of vaccination and CD4 T cells after COVID-19. For the study at large: Post-vaccination samples were procured at a median of around 72 days following dose two (range 14 to 241).

To note about this clonotype: What it recognizes is unknown.

General study findings and limits: Analysis covered relatively few convalescent patients and lacked any early post-infection timepoints.

The treatment denotes: approximately 9-day PBMC culture with coronavirus spike peptide pools or control peptides (ViraFEST assay). Before TCRs were sequenced, ViraFEST expanded antigen-specific T cells with peptide pools. The Oncomine TCR Beta short-read assay generated sequence data from the DNA of cultured CD4+ T cells. Genomic DNA was extracted from cultured CD4+ T cells. MiXCR was run by TCRdb on the PCR reads, yielding one entry per CDR3 protein. This sample has approximately 7,400 distinct CDR3 sequences, with 70% to 75% found just once. Per the germline V gene, CDR1 is DFQATT and CDR2 is SNEGSKA (reference sequence). This CDR3 has 13 residues. V lost 5 bases and J 2 bases, leaving 10 bases between the germline ends.

The chain carries TRBV20-1 and TRBJ1-5; D is ambiguous. The sequence derives from a human donor who had recovered from COVID-19. The specimen sequenced was CD4+ T cells from blood, cultured in vitro. The CDR3, as DNA: TGCAGTGCTTACAGTGCCGGCAATCAGCCCCAGCATTTT. Translation: CSAYSAGNQPQHF.